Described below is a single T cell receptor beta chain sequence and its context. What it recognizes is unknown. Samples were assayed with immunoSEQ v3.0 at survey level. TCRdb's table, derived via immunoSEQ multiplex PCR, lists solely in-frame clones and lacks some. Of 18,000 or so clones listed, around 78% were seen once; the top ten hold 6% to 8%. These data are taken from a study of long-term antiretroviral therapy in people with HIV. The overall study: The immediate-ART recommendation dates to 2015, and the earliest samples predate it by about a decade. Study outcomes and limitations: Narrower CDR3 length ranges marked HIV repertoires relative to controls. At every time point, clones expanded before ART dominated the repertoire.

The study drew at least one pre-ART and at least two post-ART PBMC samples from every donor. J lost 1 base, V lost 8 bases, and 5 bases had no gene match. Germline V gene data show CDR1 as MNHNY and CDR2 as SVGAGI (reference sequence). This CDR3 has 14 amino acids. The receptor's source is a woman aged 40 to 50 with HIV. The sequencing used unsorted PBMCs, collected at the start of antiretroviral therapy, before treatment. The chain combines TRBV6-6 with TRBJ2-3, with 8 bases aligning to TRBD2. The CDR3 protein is CASREGGGTDTQYF. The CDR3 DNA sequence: TGTGCCAGCCGGGAGGGGGGGGGCACAGATACGCAGTATTTT.